The following is a TCR beta chain sequence with its context. This sample stems from a study of blood T cell repertoires in COVID-19. Study in general: Sample material is recorded as cDNA or gDNA derived from T cells, B-cell-depleted T cells, or PBMCs.

The study drew participants aged about 18 to 95 years from fewer than 30 US areas. Among Cohort 3 donors, those recovered had two negative PCRs, clearance, or symptom resolution. Trimming cost V 4 bases and J 3 bases; bases outside gene matches: 5. The CDR3 has 15 amino acids. From germline, CDR1 is SGHNT and CDR2 YYREEE (reference sequence). In the original processing: Estimation of nucleated cell counts relied on the amplification of reference gene primers. Clones were read by immunoSEQ multiplex PCR, and TCRdb kept only the in-frame ones, dropping some. V and J calls and clone size follow that table, whereas D and trimming were derived from the DNA. The data hold hundreds of thousands of clones, with about 88% observed a single time.

Sequencing was carried out using PBMCs or T cells enriched from blood (not recorded which). The receptor's source is a woman aged 45-59 years who had recovered from COVID-19. The chain uses TRBV5-4 and TRBJ2-1; 9 bases fit TRBD2. CDR3 protein: CASSLRLADYNEQFF. DNA of the CDR3: TGTGCCAGCAGCCTACGACTAGCGGACTACAATGAGCAGTTCTTC.